This entry is about one TCR beta chain. No cognate antigen has been identified for it. Per-base quality was not reported, and no clone a single base away is much larger than it. V is pared back by 2 bases and J by 8 bases, with 15 bases lying between the germline termini. Including the terminal cysteine and phenylalanine, the CDR3 comprises 14 residues. The DNA shown is the 42-base CDR3, in frame from base 1. The germline V gene sets CDR1 to SGHRS and CDR2 to YFSETQ. The method was the immunoSEQ multiplex PCR assay. The clones in this table, taken by TCRdb from immuneACCESS, are in-frame only. Not every clone is retained; where verified, under half of the shortfall comes from an unresolved V gene, and the cause of the rest is unknown. In all, the sample holds tens of thousands of clones, and around 91% of those were seen once. Together, the top ten hold 6.5% to 8.5% of the sample. These data come from a study of control samples from healthy donors and cancer patients (TCRdb year 2020).

Sequencing was carried out using blood. The sequence is built from TRBV5-1 and TRBJ2-3; D gene: possibly TRBD1, on 6 matching bases. This clonotype was obtained from a man between 50 and 59 years old in good health. The CDR3 corresponds to CASSFRGQVATQYF. The DNA sequence follows: TGCGCCAGCAGCTTCAGGGGCCAAGTGGCTACGCAGTATTTT.